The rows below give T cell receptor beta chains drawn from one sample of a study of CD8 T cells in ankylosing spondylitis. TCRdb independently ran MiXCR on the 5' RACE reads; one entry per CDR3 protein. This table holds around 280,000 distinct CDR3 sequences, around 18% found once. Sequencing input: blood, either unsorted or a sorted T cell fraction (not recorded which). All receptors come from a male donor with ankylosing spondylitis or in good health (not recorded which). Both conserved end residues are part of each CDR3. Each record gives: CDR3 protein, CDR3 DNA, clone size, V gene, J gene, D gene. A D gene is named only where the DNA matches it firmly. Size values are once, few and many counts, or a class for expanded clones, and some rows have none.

CDR3: CASSGTALPDTQYF
DNA: TGTGCCAGTAGTGGGACAGCTCTCCCAGATACGCAGTATTTT
size: -
V: TRBV19
J: TRBJ2-3
D: TRBD1

CDR3: CASSSPRQGRSTDTQYF
DNA: TGCGCCAGCAGCTCGCCCCGACAGGGAAGAAGCACAGATACGCAGTATTTT
size: -
V: TRBV5-1
J: TRBJ2-3
D: TRBD1

CDR3: CASSQAWMVGGEQFF
DNA: TGTGCCAGCAGCCAAGCGTGGATGGTGGGAGGTGAGCAGTTCTTC
size: -
V: TRBV14
J: TRBJ2-1
D: -

CDR3: CASSQGWTEAFF
DNA: TGTGCCAGCAGCCAAGGTTGGACTGAAGCTTTCTTT
size: few
V: TRBV6-2/TRBV6-3
J: TRBJ1-1
D: -

CDR3: CAWTTGTSVDNEQFF
DNA: TGTGCCTGGACGACCGGGACTAGCGTGGACAATGAGCAGTTCTTC
size: few
V: TRBV30
J: TRBJ2-1
D: TRBD2

CDR3: CSAAPGWNEAFF
DNA: TGCAGTGCTGCCCCGGGGTGGAATGAAGCTTTCTTT
size: many
V: TRBV20-1
J: TRBJ1-1
D: -

CDR3: CASSRRRERKSNQPQHF
DNA: TGTGCCAGCAGCAGAAGGAGGGAGCGCAAAAGCAATCAGCCACAGCATTTT
size: -
V: TRBV11-2
J: TRBJ1-5
D: -

CDR3: CAISLGGWRGSSQETQYF
DNA: TGTGCCATCAGTTTGGGGGGGTGGCGGGGGTCCTCTCAAGAGACCCAGTACTTC
size: once
V: TRBV12-3/TRBV12-4
J: TRBJ2-5
D: TRBD2

CDR3: CASSLGTGRSDTQYF
DNA: TGCGCCAGCAGCTTGGGTACAGGGAGGTCAGATACGCAGTATTTT
size: -
V: TRBV5-1
J: TRBJ2-3
D: -

CDR3: CASSYRGALGNEKLFF
DNA: TGTGCCAGCAGTTATAGAGGGGCGCTGGGTAATGAAAAACTGTTTTTT
size: -
V: TRBV6-5
J: TRBJ1-4
D: -

CDR3: CASSLGAGSETQYF
DNA: TGTGCCAGCAGCTTAGGGGCAGGGAGTGAGACCCAGTACTTC
size: few
V: TRBV11-2
J: TRBJ2-5
D: -

CDR3: CASRKLDFQETQYF
DNA: TGTGCCAGCAGAAAACTGGACTTTCAAGAGACCCAGTACTTC
size: few
V: TRBV12-3/TRBV12-4
J: TRBJ2-5
D: -

CDR3: CASSLDRENYGYTF
DNA: TGTGCCAGCAGCTTAGACAGGGAGAACTATGGCTACACCTTC
size: -
V: TRBV5-4
J: TRBJ1-2
D: TRBD1

CDR3: CAIADSGGGTDTQYF
DNA: TGTGCCATCGCAGACTCAGGGGGTGGCACAGATACGCAGTATTTT
size: -
V: TRBV10-3
J: TRBJ2-3
D: TRBD1

CDR3: CSATGTGYGYTF
DNA: TGCAGTGCCACCGGGACAGGCTATGGCTACACCTTC
size: many
V: TRBV20-1
J: TRBJ1-2
D: TRBD1

CDR3: CASTSVGQGIETQYF
DNA: TGTGCCAGCACCTCGGTGGGACAGGGAATTGAGACCCAGTACTTC
size: -
V: TRBV12-3/TRBV12-4
J: TRBJ2-5
D: TRBD1

CDR3: CASSGAGGITEAFF
DNA: TGTGCCAGCAGCGGGGCAGGGGGCATTACTGAAGCTTTCTTT
size: few
V: TRBV7-9
J: TRBJ1-1
D: TRBD1

CDR3: CASSQGVASPYF
DNA: TGTGCCAGCAGCCAAGGGGTAGCTAGCCCGTATTTT
size: few
V: TRBV3-1
J: TRBJ2-3
D: -

CDR3: CASANVAEINEQFF
DNA: TGTGCCAGCGCGAACGTAGCGGAGATCAATGAGCAGTTCTTC
size: few
V: TRBV27
J: TRBJ2-1
D: -

CDR3: CSVGGRDTGELFF
DNA: TGCAGCGTTGGGGGCCGGGACACCGGGGAGCTGTTTTTT
size: -
V: TRBV29-1
J: TRBJ2-2
D: -

CDR3: CASSFGLLSTDTQYF
DNA: TGTGCCAGCAGTTTCGGACTCCTAAGCACAGATACGCAGTATTTT
size: few
V: TRBV12-3/TRBV12-4
J: TRBJ2-3
D: -

CDR3: CASSSGLQETEAFF
DNA: TGCGCCAGCAGTTCGGGCCTTCAGGAGACTGAAGCTTTCTTT
size: -
V: TRBV5-1
J: TRBJ1-1
D: -

CDR3: CATSRGRQENYGYTF
DNA: TGTGCCACCAGCAGAGGTAGACAGGAGAACTATGGCTACACCTTC
size: few
V: TRBV15
J: TRBJ1-2
D: -

CDR3: CASSPQQGNEQFF
DNA: TGTGCCAGCTCACCTCAACAGGGCAATGAGCAGTTCTTC
size: -
V: TRBV18
J: TRBJ2-1
D: -

CDR3: CASSVGHSLNTEAFF
DNA: TGTGCCAGCAGCGTAGGGCACAGCCTGAACACTGAAGCTTTCTTT
size: few
V: TRBV9
J: TRBJ1-1
D: -

CDR3: CASSQEPGSSGNTIYF
DNA: TGTGCCAGCAGCCAAGAACCAGGGAGCTCTGGAAACACCATATATTTT
size: -
V: TRBV4-2
J: TRBJ1-3
D: -

CDR3: CSARDDRNQPQHF
DNA: TGCAGTGCTAGAGATGACAGAAATCAGCCCCAGCATTTT
size: -
V: TRBV20-1
J: TRBJ1-5
D: -

CDR3: CSARPGTGNTYTF
DNA: TGCAGTGCTAGACCCGGGACAGGCAATACCTACACCTTC
size: many
V: TRBV20-1
J: TRBJ1-2
D: TRBD1

CDR3: CASSLVRHDEQFF
DNA: TGTGCCAGCAGTTTAGTGCGGCACGATGAGCAGTTCTTC
size: few
V: TRBV12-3/TRBV12-4
J: TRBJ2-1
D: -

CDR3: CSVWGSDGYTF
DNA: TGCAGCGTTTGGGGGTCTGATGGCTACACCTTC
size: many
V: TRBV29-1
J: TRBJ1-2
D: -

CDR3: CATSAQGVMPQHF
DNA: TGTGCCACCAGTGCTCAGGGCGTTATGCCCCAGCATTTT
size: many
V: TRBV24-1
J: TRBJ1-5
D: -

CDR3: CASSIEGFEAFF
DNA: TGTGCCAGTAGTATAGAGGGGTTTGAAGCTTTCTTT
size: few
V: TRBV19
J: TRBJ1-1
D: -